The sequence of this T cell receptor beta chain was determined in a study of human T cells and chemical hapten exposure. Overall study findings and caveats: No alteration of TCRs above 1 in 1000 frequency was seen with DPC sensitization. Expanded TCRs created a significantly greater count of big CDR3 similarity clusters than controls did.

The CDR3 loop spans 15 amino acids. V lost 5 bases to trimming and J lost 8 bases, with 18 bases between them. CDR1 and CDR2 from the germline V gene are SGHTA and FQGNSA. The library attached unique molecular identifiers to individual cDNA molecules. MiXCR, applied by TCRdb to the RACE reads, yields one record per CDR3 protein. The sample consists of roughly 120,000 distinct CDR3 sequences, 12% of them appearing once. The count of this clonotype is one. No antigen is known for it. Indicated time point: patch test 1, 2 weeks after DPC sensitization. Treatment noted: therapeutic diphenylcyclopropenone sensitization with weekly scalp DPC. Patch tests were applied only after blood draws.

The clonotype was recovered from a woman aged 45-65 years with alopecia areata. Some clones in this sample may be carry-over from other donors' samples. The sample in question was whole blood, obtained in connection with sensitization to the hapten diphenylcyclopropenone (DPC). The chain carries TRBV7-2 and TRBJ1-4; D perhaps matches TRBD1 (5 bases). For the CDR3, the DNA is TGTGCCAGCAGCCCTACGGGGGTTTCAACCGAAAAACTGTTTTTT. Protein product: CASSPTGVSTEKLFF.